This TCR beta chain was sequenced for a study of shared clonotypes between healthy human individuals. Study findings and constraints: Several donors showed sharing of approximately 4.7% of naive CD4 clonotypes.

Trimming left V 4 bases short and J 5 bases short, with 18 bases between. The CDR3 runs to 15 residues. The germline V gene encodes CDR1 SGHKS and CDR2 YYEKEE (reference sequence). In its sample, this clone was seen once. Its matching antigen is unknown. Libraries were prepared by immunoSEQ multiplex PCR; TCRdb keeps only in-frame clonotypes and omits some of them. This sample yields fewer than 2.5 million clones, of which approximately 93% are seen a single time; 0.35% to 0.45% belongs to the top ten. The chain combines TRBV5-5 with TRBJ2-5; maybe TRBD2 (5 bases). The sequencing sample was made of naive CD4+ T cells from PBMCs. Noted subset: CD45RA+ positively selected. The source of this sequence is a man between 18 and 29 years old in good health. Some clones in this sample may be carry-over from other donors' samples. The CDR3 region has the DNA TGTGCCAGCAGCCCCGACGGAGCGGTAGGGGAGACCCAGTACTTC. This sequence encodes CASSPDGAVGETQYF.